These T cell receptor beta chains were read from a single sample in a study of cytomegalovirus exposure and HLA in healthy donors. TCRdb's table, derived via immunoSEQ multiplex PCR, lists solely in-frame clones and lacks some. The sample has about 80,000 clones; almost 80% are singletons. The sequencing input was PBMCs. The receptors stem from a woman between 35 and 50 years old in good health and CMV-seropositive. CDR3s include the opening cysteine and the closing phenylalanine or tryptophan. The order of the fields is V gene, CDR3 protein.

>TRBV13
CASSLRQVLSSGANVLTF
>TRBV7-9
CASGLSTEAFF
>TRBV28
CASSSSGISLDEQFF
>TRBV18
CASSQGQPSTDTQYF
>TRBV5-6
CASSGTGEETQYF
>TRBV28
CASSSPPGTGTYEQYF
>TRBV14
CASSKLAVSSYNEQFF
>TRBV15
CATSRDLISATSYNEQFF
>TRBV30
CAGIQGAVAHF
>TRBV5-6
CASSLIAGGAKTQYF
>TRBV6-5
CASSYSQGLRNSPLHF
>TRBV19
CASSIGGSSYEQYF
>TRBV2
CASRVGQMRTDTQYF
>TRBV7-2
CASSFGRAYEQYF
>TRBV28
CASSVPGTAEKLFF
>TRBV13
CASSLLASTNYGYTF
>TRBV2
CASRRLAGSTDTQYF
>TRBV5-4
CASSPDGTARGTQYF
>TRBV5-6
CASSLAGTVGGYTF
>TRBV7-9
CASHGQVDQPQHF
>TRBV7-9
CASSLGASGSRTDTQYF
>TRBV7-8
CASSRGGGNYGYTF
>TRBV9
CASSLDNENEKLFF
>TRBV18
CASSPGLRPQANYGYTF
>TRBV6-1
CASIISILHYEQYF
>TRBV5-4
CASSLVGQGAQKLFF
>TRBV9
CASSPTGGRGNTIYF
>TRBV6-4
CASSKRGGRNEQFF
>TRBV29-1
CSVSDVVVNTEAFF
>TRBV28
CASSHRTLPQETQYF
>TRBV6-1
CGIGRAIQPQHF
>TRBV2
CASSEKTSGGARFF
>TRBV7-2
CASSSQGAGADTQYF
>TRBV5-8
CASSLGPENYGYTF
>TRBV6-4
CASSRDRNYGYTF
>TRBV5-1
CASRSPTDTQYF
>TRBV7-8
CASSSPIGGRSSYNEQFF
>TRBV5-1
CASSLAYLLGLGSYNEQFF
>TRBV5-4
CASSFWGVYGYTF
>TRBV2
CASSEGVGGGQPQHF
>TRBV28
CASSFSGTGFIYEQYF
>TRBV6-5
CASSPPLAGPDTQYF
>TRBV13
CASSPGTGSYEQYF
>TRBV4-1
CASSQDLSPGGYTF
>TRBV18
CASSRQGSSSGNTIYF
>TRBV6-1
CASNLQGMTEAFF
>TRBV6-1
CASSAPGSRGGYTF
>TRBV5-6
CASSLGAGARVNQPQHF
>TRBV7-9
CASSLDRGGEKLFF
>TRBV28
CASRGTGGVSYEQYF
>TRBV6-4
CASSEGGDTDTQYF
>TRBV5-6
CASSPNRDYKHPTDTQYF
>TRBV27
CASSVRSGIEKLFF
>TRBV6-8
CASSYSGTGGNRNQPQHF
>TRBV18
CASSPRGTGELFF
>TRBV4-1
CASSQPLGRFDELKLFF